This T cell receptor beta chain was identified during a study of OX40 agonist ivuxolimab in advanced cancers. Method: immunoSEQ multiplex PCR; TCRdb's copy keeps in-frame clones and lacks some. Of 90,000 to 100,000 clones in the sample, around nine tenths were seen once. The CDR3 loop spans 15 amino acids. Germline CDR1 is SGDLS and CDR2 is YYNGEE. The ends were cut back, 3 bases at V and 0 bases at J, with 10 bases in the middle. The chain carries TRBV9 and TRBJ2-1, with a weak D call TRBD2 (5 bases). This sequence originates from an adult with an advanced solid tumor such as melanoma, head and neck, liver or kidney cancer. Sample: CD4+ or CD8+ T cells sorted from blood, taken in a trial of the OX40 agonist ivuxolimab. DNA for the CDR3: TGTGCCAGCAGCGAAGGGAGATCCTCCTACAATGAGCAGTTCTTC. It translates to CASSEGRSSYNEQFF.